The 18 T cell receptor beta chains given below trace back to one sample, sequenced in a study of T cells in narcolepsy. Measured with immunoSEQ multiplex PCR; TCRdb has only the in-frame clones, and not every one. This sample carries some 33,000 clones, 90% of them seen once, and the ten largest clones take more than 0.95%. Sequencing was performed on CD45RA- memory CD4+ T cells from PBMCs. These receptors were taken from a human donor with narcolepsy.

This chain joins TRBV27 and TRBJ2-5, with D tentatively TRBD1 (6 bases). CDR3 length equals 16 residues. Germline CDR1 reads MNHEY; CDR2 reads SMNVEV (reference sequence). Deletions cut 4 bases from V and 4 bases from J, with 19 bases between. The CDR3 DNA reads TGTGCCAGCAGTTCTCTCAACCTCGACAGGCGAGAGACCCAGTACTTC. Its protein is CASSSLNLDRRETQYF.

The chain recombines TRBV10-2 with TRBJ2-1; 10 bases fit TRBD2. This CDR3 is 14 amino acids long. Germline-derived CDR1 and CDR2 are WSHSY and SAAADI. V shed 10 bases and J 6 bases; nucleotides not matched to a gene: 9. The CDR3 loop is CATSGTSVFNEQFF. The CDR3 bases are TGCGCCACCTCCGGGACTAGCGTGTTCAATGAGCAGTTCTTC.

V gene TRBV19 combines with J gene TRBJ2-1, with 9 bases lining up with TRBD2. The CDR3 is made up of 14 amino acids. The germline gives CDR1 LNHDA, CDR2 SQIVND (reference sequence). After removal of 4 bases from V and 3 bases from J, the junction contained 1 base not matched to a gene. The DNA of the CDR3 is TGTGCCAGTAGTACAGCGGGAGGCTACAATGAGCAGTTCTTC. As protein: CASSTAGGYNEQFF.

The J gene is TRBJ1-5, the V gene TRBV14; TRBD1 agrees at 8 bases. The CDR3 extends over 17 amino acids. The trim removed 1 base at V and 0 bases at J, leaving 5 bases unmatched. The germline gives CDR1 SGHDN, CDR2 FVKESK. The DNA for the CDR3 is TGTGCCAGCAGCCAAGCCAGGGGGCTTTATAGCAATCAGCCCCAGCATTTT. The encoded protein is CASSQARGLYSNQPQHF.

The gene calls are TRBV30 and TRBJ1-5; possibly TRBD1 for D (5 bases). This CDR3 has 15 residues. In germline, CDR1 is GTSNPN, CDR2 SVGIG (reference sequence). V dropped 0 bases and J dropped 7 bases, with 16 bases sitting between them. The CDR3, as DNA: TGTGCCTGGAGTGTTTCTGGGGGGGGAAACCAGCCCCAGCATTTT. Amino acid sequence: CAWSVSGGGNQPQHF.

This chain links TRBV6-1 with TRBJ1-4; 9 bases are shared with TRBD1. V lost 8 bases to trimming and J lost 7 bases; unmatched junction nucleotides: 8. The CDR3 has 14 amino acids. The germline gives CDR1 MNHNS, CDR2 SASEGT. CDR3 region: CASETGGTFEKLFF. As DNA, the CDR3 is TGTGCCAGCGAGACAGGGGGTACATTTGAAAAACTGTTTTTT.

This sequence joins TRBV7-2 and TRBJ1-2; 7 positions match TRBD1. V was pared by 5 bases and J by 1 base, with 10 bases of the junction left unmatched. In germline, CDR1 is SGHTA, CDR2 FQGNSA. This CDR3 comprises 16 residues. CDR3 nucleotides: TGTGCCAGCAGCGTAAAACCGGGACAGTTTAACTATGGCTACACCTTC. Amino acid sequence: CASSVKPGQFNYGYTF.

The J gene is TRBJ2-7, the V gene TRBV5-1; 9 positions match TRBD2. The germline gives CDR1 SGHRS, CDR2 YFSETQ. J was trimmed by 2 bases and V by 0 bases; bases with no gene match: 9. CDR3 length: 17 residues. CDR3 amino acids: CASSLVASGDNPYEQYF. CDR3 nucleotide sequence: TGCGCCAGCAGCTTGGTGGCTAGCGGGGACAACCCCTACGAGCAGTACTTC. Combining the CDR3 with reference TRBV5-1 and TRBJ2-7 gives the whole variable domain KAGVTQTPRYLIKTRGQQVTLSCSPISGHRSVSWYQQTPGQGLQFLFEYFSETQRNKGNFPGRFSGRQFSNSRSEMNVSTLELGDSALYLCASSLVASGDNPYEQYFGPGTRLTVT.

This clone was counted once. The chain combines TRBV28 with TRBJ1-2; D is unresolved. The germline CDR1 and CDR2 sequences are MDHEN and SYDVKM. The germline V and J ends were trimmed by 2 bases and 1 base, with 2 bases remaining between them. This CDR3 is 12 amino acids long. CDR3 region: CASSLNNYGYTF. CDR3 nucleotide sequence: TGTGCCAGCAGTTTAAATAACTATGGCTACACCTTC.

This clone was seen a few times. V is TRBV5-1 and J is TRBJ1-2, with 12 positions matching TRBD1. The CDR3 covers 18 residues. Germline values: CDR1 SGHRS, CDR2 YFSETQ. V was pared by 2 bases and J by 1 base, with 9 bases of the junction left unmatched. Written as DNA, the CDR3 is TGCGCCAGCAGCTTTGGGGGACAGGGGGCGATCGGTAACTATGGCTACACCTTC. It yields the protein CASSFGGQGAIGNYGYTF.

This clone has only one observation. This rearrangement joins TRBV7-8 to TRBJ1-1; D call uncertain. This CDR3 spans 13 amino acids. V was cut by 4 bases and J by 5 bases, with 11 bases left in between. Germline V gene lookup returns CDR1 SGHVS and CDR2 FQNEAQ. As DNA, the CDR3 is TGTGCCAGCAGCTCAACCTTTAGGACTGAAGCTTTCTTT. Translated: CASSSTFRTEAFF.

The chain joins TRBV5-4 to TRBJ2-7, with D perhaps matching TRBD2 (6 bases). This CDR3 comprises 15 residues. Germline V gives CDR1 SGHNT, CDR2 YYREEE (reference sequence). V lost 4 bases to trimming and J lost 5 bases, with 19 bases between them. The chain's CDR3 is CASSRPRREGNEQYF. The CDR3 bases are TGTGCCAGCAGCCGGCCGAGGAGGGAAGGCAACGAGCAGTACTTC.

This chain joins TRBV15 and TRBJ1-1, with a weak D call TRBD1 (6 bases). Deletions cut 3 bases from V and 2 bases from J, with 10 bases between. This CDR3 has 14 residues. Germline CDR1 is LNHNV and CDR2 is YYDKDF (reference sequence). CDR3 sequence: CATSRTRGNTEAFF. DNA of the CDR3: TGTGCCACCAGCAGGACCAGGGGAAACACTGAAGCTTTCTTT.

V and J are TRBV7-2 and TRBJ2-7; TRBD1 agrees at 7 bases. CDR3 length: 13 amino acids. Germline V gives CDR1 SGHTA, CDR2 FQGNSA. V lost 3 bases, J lost 5 bases, and 4 bases stayed unmatched. The CDR3: CASSFRGPHEQYF. CDR3 nucleotide sequence: TGTGCCAGCAGCTTTAGGGGGCCCCACGAGCAGTACTTC.

J is TRBJ2-7 and V is TRBV9; 7 bases line up with TRBD1. This CDR3 contains 13 residues. With 0 bases clipped from V and 3 bases from J, the junction kept 0 bases outside the gene matches. Germline V gives CDR1 SGDLS, CDR2 YYNGEE. The CDR3 DNA reads TGTGCCAGCAGCGTAGGGGACAGCTACGAGCAGTACTTC. Protein product: CASSVGDSYEQYF.

This chain uses TRBV28 with TRBJ2-2; weak D call: TRBD1 (5 bases). Trimming took off 1 base at V and 7 bases at J, with 16 bases between the two ends. The length of the CDR3 is 16 residues. The germline V gene encodes CDR1 MDHEN and CDR2 SYDVKM. The CDR3 nucleotides are TGTGCCAGCAGTTTATTGCAGGTCTTCAGGGTCGGGGAGCTGTTTTTT. The encoded protein is CASSLLQVFRVGELFF.

This chain links TRBV27 with TRBJ2-1; 7 nucleotides match TRBD2. From germline, CDR1 is MNHEY and CDR2 SMNVEV (reference sequence). The J segment lost 4 bases and the V segment lost 7 bases, leaving 7 bases of the junction unmatched. The CDR3 extends over 14 amino acids. The CDR3 protein is CASKRETFYNEQFF. CDR3 coding DNA: TGTGCCAGCAAGCGGGAAACCTTTTACAATGAGCAGTTCTTC.

The rearrangement uses TRBV19 and TRBJ1-1; possible D gene TRBD1, 6 bases. The CDR3 has 16 residues. V was shortened by 6 bases and J by 0 bases, with 17 bases between the two germline ends. In germline, CDR1 is LNHDA, CDR2 SQIVND (reference sequence). This CDR3 is CASSLGQLMMNTEAFF. The CDR3, as DNA: TGTGCCAGTAGCCTAGGACAGCTGATGATGAACACTGAAGCTTTCTTT.